Presented here are 21 T cell receptor beta chains from one specimen sequenced in a study of CD8 T cells in Susac syndrome. Reverse transcription of about 0.5 to 1 ug RNA used random hexamers. One entry per CDR3 protein, called by TCRdb with MiXCR from the immunoSEQ multiplex PCR reads. The sample shows around 300,000 distinct CDR3 sequences, 89% of them seen only once. The specimen sequenced was CD8+ T cells from PBMCs. The source of these receptors is a human donor with multiple sclerosis.

V and J are TRBV6-6 and TRBJ2-1; D is undetermined. From germline, CDR1 is MNHNY and CDR2 SVGAGI (reference sequence). Trimming pared 4 bases from V and 2 bases from J, leaving 12 bases between. The CDR3 sequence is 15 residues long. CDR3 bases: TGTGCCAGCAGTTCCTATGGTAGTACCTACAATGAGCAGTTCTTC. Protein: CASSSYGSTYNEQFF.

V and J are TRBV11-2 and TRBJ2-7, with 8 bases aligning to TRBD2. This CDR3 contains 16 residues. Germline loops: CDR1 SGHAT, CDR2 FQNNGV. J gave up 0 bases and V 2 bases, and 6 bases lay outside the gene matches. The CDR3 nucleotides are TGTGCCAGCAGCTTATTCGGGAGGGAGGACTCCTACGAGCAGTACTTC. As protein: CASSLFGREDSYEQYF.

This clonotype was recorded at least ten times. The rearrangement joins TRBV6-5 to TRBJ2-7; D uncertain. Germline lookup yields CDR1 MNHEY and CDR2 SVGAGI. The CDR3 consists of 13 residues. V was cut by 0 bases and J by 0 bases, with 3 bases left in between. The CDR3: CASSYSSSYEQYF. As DNA, the CDR3 is TGTGCCAGCAGTTACTCCTCCTCCTACGAGCAGTACTTC.

This clonotype has more than one count but fewer than ten. This rearrangement joins TRBV7-8 to TRBJ2-1, with D unresolved. The CDR3 runs to 11 residues. Trimming took off 3 bases at V and 6 bases at J, with 3 bases between the two ends. Germline V CDR1 and CDR2: SGHVS, FQNEAQ. The CDR3 reads CASSFRNEQFF. DNA for the CDR3: TGTGCCAGCAGCTTTCGCAATGAGCAGTTCTTC.

The J gene is TRBJ2-7, the V gene TRBV4-3; possibly TRBD2 for D (6 bases). V gave up 0 bases and J gave up 4 bases, with 16 bases separating them. The CDR3 covers 16 residues. Germline CDR1 LGHNA, CDR2 YSLEER. CDR3 nucleotide sequence: TGCGCCAGCAGCCAAGAGGACGGGAGCGCCGGGTACGAGCAGTACTTC. Its translation is CASSQEDGSAGYEQYF.

The DNA for the CDR3 is TGTGCCAGCAGCTTTACCGGGGTGGTAGATACGCAGTATTTT. Its protein is CASSFTGVVDTQYF. This sequence joins TRBV7-2 and TRBJ2-3; D possibly corresponds to TRBD2 (5 bases). Germline values: CDR1 SGHTA, CDR2 FQGNSA. Trimming removed 3 bases at V and 5 bases at J, with 12 bases between. The CDR3 is made up of 14 amino acids.

The chain carries TRBV7-2 and TRBJ1-2; no clear D gene. CDR3 length: 15 amino acids. The V and J ends lost 0 bases and 4 bases respectively, with 12 bases between them. Germline assignment: CDR1 SGHTA and CDR2 FQGNSA. The CDR3 loop is CASSLAYPKRYGYTF. In nucleotides, the CDR3 is TGTGCCAGCAGCTTAGCCTATCCTAAGCGCTATGGCTACACCTTC.

Worth noting for this clonotype: One end of the junction is discordant with germline, which a read error may explain. The V call is TRBV5-1, the J call TRBJ2-5; 8 bases are shared with TRBD2. Germline-derived CDR1 and CDR2 are SGHRS and YFSETQ. The length of the CDR3 is 14 residues. CDR3 sequence: CASKAGEFEETQHF. CDR3 sequence (DNA): TGCGCCAGCAAAGCGGGAGAATTCGAAGAGACCCAGCACTTC.

CDR3: CASSFTSGGTDTQYF. CDR3 bases: TGTGCCAGCAGTTTTACTAGCGGGGGCACAGATACGCAGTATTTT. This chain connects TRBV27 to TRBJ2-3, with 10 bases lining up with TRBD2. The germline CDR1 and CDR2 sequences are MNHEY and SMNVEV (reference sequence). This CDR3 contains 15 residues. The V and J ends lost 3 bases and 1 base, in that order; junction bases with no gene match: 1.

V and J are TRBV10-3 and TRBJ2-1; no firm D call. V gave up 5 bases and J gave up 9 bases, with 14 bases separating them. This CDR3 has 13 amino acids. Germline V lookup: CDR1 ENHRY, CDR2 SYGVKD. CDR3 sequence (DNA): TGTGCCATCAGTCCCAGCCTCACTATTGAGCAGTTCTTC. Translated: CAISPSLTIEQFF.

The chain combines TRBV19 with TRBJ2-1, with D possibly TRBD2 on 5 matching bases. The germline V gene has CDR1 LNHDA and CDR2 SQIVND (reference sequence). The CDR3 length is 14 residues. Trimming shortened V by 5 bases and J by 5 bases, and 13 bases separated the two germline ends. This CDR3 reads CASSRRLTNNEQFF. DNA of the CDR3: TGTGCCAGTAGTCGGAGGCTTACAAACAATGAGCAGTTCTTC.

The chain uses TRBV4-1 and TRBJ2-7; no clear D. V was pared by 0 bases and J by 0 bases, with 12 bases between. Germline V gene data show CDR1 as MGHRA and CDR2 as YSYEKL. CDR3 length: 16 amino acids. The CDR3 here is CASSQEPTPSSYEQYF. CDR3 coding DNA: TGCGCCAGCAGCCAAGAACCGACACCGAGCTCCTACGAGCAGTACTTC.

The V gene is TRBV12-3 or TRBV12-4, the J gene TRBJ2-7; 7 bases are a match to TRBD1. J was trimmed by 6 bases and V by 6 bases; bases with no gene match: 8. CDR3 length: 13 amino acids. CDR3 residues: CASRSGTDLEQYF. Here the CDR3 DNA reads TGTGCCAGCAGATCCGGGACAGACCTCGAGCAGTACTTC.

This chain joins TRBV6-2 or TRBV6-3 and TRBJ1-5; D uncertain. The CDR3 consists of 16 residues. Per the germline V gene, CDR1 is MNHEY and CDR2 is SVGEGT. V shed 8 bases and J shed 2 bases, with 19 bases lying between them. CDR3 in DNA: TGTGCCAGCGGACTAAGACTCCTTTGGGGCAATCAGCCCCAGCATTTT. The encoded protein is CASGLRLLWGNQPQHF.

V is TRBV9 and J is TRBJ2-7; D may match TRBD1 or TRBD2 (5 bases each). The length of the CDR3 is 15 residues. Germline lookup yields CDR1 SGDLS and CDR2 YYNGEE. V lost 3 bases and J lost 0, with 13 bases in between. CDR3 nucleotide sequence: TGTGCCAGCAGCGGACGGGACCCCTCCTCCTACGAGCAGTACTTC. Translation gives CASSGRDPSSYEQYF.

V usage is TRBV7-9 and J usage is TRBJ1-1, with D possibly being TRBD1 (5 bases). CDR1 and CDR2 (germline): SEHNR, FQNEAQ (reference sequence). The CDR3 has 15 amino acids. V shed 4 bases and J shed 1 base, with 13 bases lying between them. The CDR3 DNA reads as TGTGCCAGCAGCTACGGCGTGGGACGGAACACTGAAGCTTTCTTT. The encoded protein is CASSYGVGRNTEAFF.

This chain connects TRBV7-9 to TRBJ2-7; no clear D. The CDR3 totals 12 residues. Trimming stripped 5 bases from V and 2 bases from J, with 7 bases between. CDR1 and CDR2 from the germline V gene are SEHNR and FQNEAQ (reference sequence). CDR3 region: CASSADTYEQYF. The CDR3 DNA reads TGTGCCAGCAGCGCAGATACCTACGAGCAGTACTTC.

The V and J genes are TRBV5-6 and TRBJ2-2; maybe TRBD2 (6 bases). V lost 0 bases and J lost 4, with 10 bases in between. CDR3 length: 15 residues. Looked up from germline, CDR1 is SGHDT and CDR2 is YYEEEE. CDR3 DNA: TGTGCCAGCAGCTTGGCGGGAGAGGGCACCGGGGAGCTGTTTTTT. Translation: CASSLAGEGTGELFF.

The CDR3 sequence is CSVEGPTGGNYGYTF. The CDR3 DNA reads as TGCAGCGTTGAAGGGCCGACAGGGGGCAACTATGGCTACACCTTC. This chain uses TRBV29-1 with TRBJ1-2, with 10 bases aligning to TRBD1. This CDR3 region has 15 residues. V was pared by 1 base and J by 2 bases, with 4 bases of the junction left unmatched. Germline V lookup: CDR1 SQVTM, CDR2 ANQGSEA.

V is TRBV3-1 and J is TRBJ2-6; D is perhaps TRBD2 (6 bases). V lost 6 bases, J lost 4 bases, and 10 bases lay in between. The CDR3 is made up of 14 amino acids. Looked up from germline, CDR1 is LGHDT and CDR2 is YNNKEL (reference sequence). The chain's CDR3 is CASRLGGGANVLTF. Here the CDR3 DNA reads TGTGCCAGCAGGCTAGGAGGGGGGGCCAACGTCCTGACTTTC.

The V gene is TRBV20-1, the J gene TRBJ2-7; either TRBD1 or TRBD2 may supply D (6 bases each). Trimming stripped 5 bases from V and 3 bases from J, with 17 bases between. Germline-derived CDR1 and CDR2 are DFQATT and SNEGSKA (reference sequence). The CDR3 spans 14 residues. CDR3 coding DNA: TGCAGTGCTCTCCGGGCTAGGGGGGACTACGAGCAGTACTTC. Translated, it gives CSALRARGDYEQYF.